Following are 19 T cell receptor beta chains from one sample sequenced in a study of blood T cell repertoires in COVID-19. The data were produced by immunoSEQ multiplex PCR, yet TCRdb's version contains in-frame clones alone and is incomplete. The table includes about 280,000 clones, 70% to 90% detected once. The specimen was peripheral blood. Source of these receptors: a man in his forties or fifties with active or convalescent COVID-19.

CDR3 sequence reads: CAWLGPTNGGEKLFF. The CDR3 DNA follows: TGTGCCTGGTTAGGACCGACCAACGGAGGAGAAAAACTGTTTTTT. V and J are TRBV30 and TRBJ1-4; D ambiguous. The CDR3 spans 15 residues. Germline CDR1 and CDR2: GTSNPN and SVGIG (reference sequence). V lost 5 bases and J 8 bases, leaving 21 bases between the germline ends.

This chain joins TRBV28 and TRBJ1-2; a possible D gene is TRBD1 (6 bases). The V end lost 7 bases, the J end lost 2 bases, and 14 bases lay between the germline ends. Germline loops: CDR1 MDHEN, CDR2 SYDVKM. This CDR3 has 14 residues. The CDR3 loop reads CASTRGAVNYGYTF. The CDR3 DNA reads as TGTGCCAGCACCCGGGGGGCTGTCAACTATGGCTACACCTTC.

Notes on this clone: A junction end diverges from the germline sequence, so it may reflect a read error. The chain couples TRBV5-6 to TRBJ2-3; TRBD2 agrees at 8 bases. The CDR3 length is 14 residues. CDR1 is SGHDT and CDR2 is YYEEEE in the germline V gene. Written as DNA, the CDR3 is TGTGCCGGCAGCTTCCGGACGGGAGGGGTTACGCAGTATTTT. It is translated as CAGSFRTGGVTQYF. Based on the CDR3 plus reference TRBV5-6 and TRBJ2-3, the full variable domain is DAGVTQSPTHLIKTRGQQVTLRCSPKSGHDTVSWYQQALGQGPQFIFQYYEEEERQRGNFPDRFSGHQFPNYSSELNVNALLLGDSALYLCAGSFRTGGVTQYFGPGTRLTVL.

This chain connects TRBV5-4 to TRBJ2-3, with TRBD1 as a possible D gene (6 bases). This CDR3 spans 14 amino acids. Germline CDR1 SGHNT, CDR2 YYREEE (reference sequence). V lost 3 bases and J lost 3, with 11 bases in between. CDR3 coding DNA: TGTGCCAGCAGCTCAGGACAGTATACAGATACGCAGTATTTT. This codes for CASSSGQYTDTQYF.

The J gene is TRBJ2-5, the V gene TRBV7-8; 8 positions agree with TRBD1. With V trimmed by 4 bases and J by 6 bases, 7 bases remained unmatched. Germline loops: CDR1 SGHVS, CDR2 FQNEAQ. This CDR3 contains 14 residues. In DNA form, the CDR3 reads TGTGCCAGCAGCTCGACAGGGGTCCAGCAGACCCAGTACTTC. Protein: CASSSTGVQQTQYF. The complete variable domain, with remaining parts taken from reference TRBV7-8 and TRBJ2-5, reads GAGVSQSPRYKVAKRGQDVALRCDPISGHVSLFWYQQALGQGPEFLTYFQNEAQLDKSGLPSDRFFAERPEGSVSTLKIQRTQQEDSAVYLCASSSTGVQQTQYFGPGTRLLVL.

The chain uses TRBV19 and TRBJ1-1, with 10 positions matching TRBD1. The V and J ends lost 0 bases and 0 bases, in that order; junction bases with no gene match: 10. CDR3 length equals 19 residues. Germline CDR1 is LNHDA and CDR2 is SQIVND (reference sequence). CDR3 residues: CASSIDMGQGFVMNTEAFF. DNA for the CDR3: TGTGCCAGTAGTATAGATATGGGACAGGGGTTTGTAATGAACACTGAAGCTTTCTTT. Drawing the rest from reference TRBV19 and TRBJ1-1, the complete variable domain is DGGITQSPKYLFRKEGQNVTLSCEQNLNHDAMYWYRQDPGQGLRLIYYSQIVNDFQKGDIAEGYSVSREKKESFPLTVTSAQKNPTAFYLCASSIDMGQGFVMNTEAFFGQGTRLTVV.

The chain combines TRBV6-5 with TRBJ2-1; TRBD2 matches at 12 bases. The junction had 8 bases not matched to a gene; V was cut back by 5 bases and J by 9 bases. The CDR3 has 15 amino acids. Germline V gene data show CDR1 as MNHEY and CDR2 as SVGAGI. CDR3 amino acids: CASSPRLAGEGEQFF. In DNA, the CDR3 is TGTGCCAGCAGTCCCAGACTAGCGGGAGAGGGTGAGCAGTTCTTC.

The chain couples TRBV5-4 to TRBJ1-1; perhaps TRBD1 as D (6 bases). This CDR3 is built from 13 residues. The germline V and J ends were trimmed by 0 bases and 9 bases, with 12 bases remaining between them. Looked up from germline, CDR1 is SGHNT and CDR2 is YYREEE (reference sequence). CDR3 in DNA: TGTGCCAGCAGCTTGGCAGGGCAGGGGAAAGCTTTCTTT. Protein product: CASSLAGQGKAFF.

This chain joins TRBV7-2 and TRBJ2-4, with TRBD2 matching over 14 bases. Germline V CDR1 and CDR2: SGHTA, FQGNSA. CDR3 length: 15 amino acids. V was clipped by 4 bases and J by 8 bases; unmatched bases: 4. The CDR3 protein is CASSSGLAGVYIQYF. CDR3 sequence (DNA): TGTGCCAGCAGCTCGGGACTAGCGGGAGTGTACATTCAGTACTTC.

V is TRBV27 and J is TRBJ1-2, with 8 bases aligning to TRBD1. The CDR3 runs to 16 residues. The V gene end was trimmed by 6 bases and the J gene end by 4 bases; junction bases not matched to a gene: 13. In germline, CDR1 is MNHEY, CDR2 SMNVEV (reference sequence). The CDR3 coding sequence is TGTGCCAGCAGAGGGGGTGGACAGGGCAGGAGCTATGGCTACACCTTC. Translated: CASRGGGQGRSYGYTF.

This sequence joins TRBV5-4 and TRBJ2-2, with D possibly matching TRBD1 (5 bases). Per germline, CDR1 SGHNT and CDR2 YYREEE (reference sequence). The CDR3 has 13 amino acids. Trimming left V 4 bases short and J 8 bases short, with 12 bases between. The CDR3 spells CASSLTVLGELFF. Written as DNA, the CDR3 is TGTGCCAGCAGCCTGACAGTTCTGGGGGAGCTGTTTTTT.

This rearrangement joins TRBV7-9 to TRBJ1-1; weak D call: TRBD1 (6 bases). The length of the CDR3 is 14 residues. The ends were cut back, 1 base at V and 7 bases at J, with 13 bases in the middle. The V gene's germline CDR1 is SEHNR and CDR2 FQNEAQ (reference sequence). This CDR3 is CASSLGVWTDEAFF. The CDR3 DNA reads TGTGCCAGCAGCTTAGGAGTGTGGACAGATGAAGCTTTCTTT. The whole variable domain, filled in from reference TRBV7-9 and TRBJ1-1, reads DTGVSQNPRHKITKRGQNVTFRCDPISEHNRLYWYRQTLGQGPEFLTYFQNEAQLEKSRLLSDRFSAERPKGSFSTLEIQRTEQGDSAMYLCASSLGVWTDEAFFGQGTRLTVV.

The count of this clone is one. This sequence joins TRBV28 and TRBJ2-7, with TRBD2 matching 10 bases. Germline trimming cut 2 bases from V and 1 base from J; bases unmatched to any gene: 2. This CDR3 is 15 amino acids long. The germline V gene encodes CDR1 MDHEN and CDR2 SYDVKM. CDR3 DNA sequence: TGTGCCAGCAGTTTAACTAGCGGGATTTCCTACGAGCAGTACTTC. This encodes CASSLTSGISYEQYF.

The chain uses TRBV2 and TRBJ1-5, with TRBD1 as a possible D gene (6 bases). The CDR3 totals 16 residues. The V gene lost 4 bases and the J gene lost 4 bases, with 17 bases spanning the gap. Germline CDR1 and CDR2: SNHLY and FYNNEI. The CDR3: CASSGEGDRWNQPQHF. The CDR3 nucleotides are TGTGCCAGCAGTGGGGAGGGTGACAGGTGGAATCAGCCCCAGCATTTT. Variable domain in full (rest from reference TRBV2 and TRBJ1-5): EPEVTQTPSHQVTQMGQEVILRCVPISNHLYFYWYRQILGQKVEFLVSFYNNEISEKSEIFDDQFSVERPDGSNFTLKIRSTKLEDSAMYFCASSGEGDRWNQPQHFGDGTRLSIL.

The genes are TRBV18 and TRBJ1-1, with D hard to call. V was trimmed by 3 bases and J by 6 bases, leaving 8 bases between them. This CDR3 has 12 amino acids. Germline loops: CDR1 KGHSH, CDR2 LQKENI. CDR3 protein: CASSPTVSEAFF. CDR3 sequence (DNA): TGTGCCAGCTCACCCACAGTCTCTGAAGCTTTCTTT.

The chain has TRBV3-1 (or the pseudogene TRBV3-2) and TRBJ1-4; possible D gene TRBD1, 6 bases. This CDR3 is built from 15 residues. CDR1 and CDR2 (germline): LGHDT, YNNKEL (reference sequence). V gave up 6 bases and J gave up 6 bases, with 17 bases separating them. As DNA, the CDR3 is TGTGCCAGCAGAAACCGACAGGCTGGGGATGAAAAACTGTTTTTT. Its protein product is CASRNRQAGDEKLFF.

This chain joins TRBV6-2 or TRBV6-3 and TRBJ1-2, with D perhaps matching TRBD1 (6 bases). The ends were cut back, 6 bases at V and 0 bases at J, with 17 bases in the middle. Germline CDR1 MNHEY, CDR2 SVGEGT. The CDR3 runs to 16 residues. The CDR3 DNA sequence: TGTGCCAGCAGCCGCCCTCGACGGACAGCTAACTATGGCTACACCTTC. It yields the protein CASSRPRRTANYGYTF.

The CDR3 region is CASSLLTSGRYNEQFF. Here the CDR3 DNA reads TGCGCCAGCAGCTTACTTACTAGCGGCCGGTACAATGAGCAGTTCTTC. This chain connects TRBV5-1 to TRBJ2-1; 8 bases are shared with TRBD2. Per the germline V gene, CDR1 is SGHRS and CDR2 is YFSETQ. Trimming took 2 bases from V and 4 from J; bases not matched to a gene: 8. The CDR3 covers 16 residues.

The chain recombines TRBV27 with TRBJ2-7; D might be TRBD1 (5 bases). The CDR3 runs to 12 residues. Germline V CDR1 and CDR2: MNHEY, SMNVEV (reference sequence). Trimming pared 8 bases from V and 4 bases from J, leaving 12 bases between. The CDR3 nucleotides read TGTGCCAGCGGTAGGGGATATTACGAGCAGTACTTC. It yields the protein CASGRGYYEQYF.